This TCR beta chain was documented in a study of Ad26.COV2.S vaccination and SARS-CoV-2 variants. In the study overall: As a participant in COV1001, the donor was in the Ad26.COV2.S trial arm. Recipients of Ad26.COV2.S got it intramuscularly, once or twice 56 days apart.

CDR3 length: 14 amino acids. Trimming pared 1 base from V and 0 bases from J, leaving 7 bases between. Per the germline V gene, CDR1 is LNHDA and CDR2 is SQIVND (reference sequence). Repertoires were generated with immunoSEQ multiplex PCR, while TCRdb's copy carries only in-frame clones and drops some. The top ten clones hold 1.5% to 2% of a sample with approximately 410,000 clones, around 92% of them seen once. Described treatment: roughly 20 received Ad26.COV2.S at low or high dose, single or two shots; about 5 received placebo; per-sample allocation not given. Material that was analyzed had been drawn on day 63 after the first vaccine or placebo injection. Donor was an adult aged 18-55 years in Boston.

The sequence was collected from a person between 18 and 60 years old who received the Ad26.COV2.S COVID-19 vaccine or a placebo. This rearrangement joins TRBV19 to TRBJ2-7; D is ambiguous. The specimen comprised peripheral blood, sampled in a trial of Ad26.COV2.S vaccine versus placebo. CDR3 amino acids: CASSIAQPSYEQYF. The CDR3 DNA reads TGTGCCAGTAGTATAGCACAGCCCTCCTACGAGCAGTACTTC. The whole variable domain, remainder taken from reference TRBV19 and TRBJ2-7, is DGGITQSPKYLFRKEGQNVTLSCEQNLNHDAMYWYRQDPGQGLRLIYYSQIVNDFQKGDIAEGYSVSREKKESFPLTVTSAQKNPTAFYLCASSIAQPSYEQYFGPGTRLTVT.